This T cell receptor beta chain was recorded in a study of blood T cell repertoires in COVID-19. Study at large: Spain, Italy and the United States supplied samples that represented acute and convalescent COVID-19. PBMCs, B-cell-depleted T cells, or T cells were the source of the cDNA or gDNA that made up the material.

Enrollment of patients from Seattle took place during active infection, with longitudinal follow-up. The CDR3 sequence is 13 residues long. Trimming removed 1 base from V and 9 bases from J, with 10 bases in between. Sequencing used immunoSEQ multiplex PCR; TCRdb keeps in-frame clones, though not all of them. Found here are some 71,000 clones, 84% of them singletons; the top ten hold 10% to 15%. The sequencing input was peripheral blood. This clonotype originated in a man aged 50 to 59 with COVID-19, enrolled during active disease. The chain carries TRBV12-3 or TRBV12-4 and TRBJ2-1, with D possibly TRBD2 on 6 matching bases. The CDR3 nucleotides are TGTGCCAGCAGTTTAGGGGGGGTAGGTGAGCAGTTCTTC. The encoded protein is CASSLGGVGEQFF.